This is a list of T cell receptor beta chains from one sample in a study of cytomegalovirus exposure and HLA in healthy donors. Measured with immunoSEQ multiplex PCR; TCRdb has only the in-frame clones, and not every one. The table records some 180,000 clones, more than 75% of them present only once. The sequencing sample was made of PBMCs. The receptors stem from a woman between 25 and 40 years old in good health and CMV-seropositive. The CDR3 runs from the conserved cysteine through the conserved F or W. A D gene is named only where the DNA matches it firmly. The size of a clone is reported for some rows only, either as once, few or many, or as a class for expanded clones.

>TRBV5-4|TRBJ2-1|-|12|-
CASTEDGNEQFF
TGTGCCAGCACCGAGGATGGAAATGAGCAGTTCTTC
>TRBV15|TRBJ1-4|-|15|-
CATSRRVVTNEKLFF
TGTGCCACCAGCAGGAGGGTGGTAACTAATGAAAAACTGTTTTTT
>TRBV4-2|TRBJ2-7|-|14|-
CASSHTPRANEQYF
TGTGCCAGCAGCCATACCCCCAGGGCGAACGAGCAGTACTTC
>TRBV18|TRBJ1-4|-|16|-
CASSPTPGGVDEKLFF
TGTGCCAGCTCACCCACCCCGGGGGGGGTTGATGAAAAACTGTTTTTT
>TRBV7-2|TRBJ2-2|TRBD2|16|-
CASPSGAGGFAGELFF
TGTGCCAGCCCCTCAGGGGCGGGGGGATTTGCCGGGGAGCTGTTTTTT
>TRBV7-2|TRBJ2-1|-|17|-
CASSLMGRGSSYNEQFF
TGTGCCAGCAGCTTAATGGGCAGGGGCAGCTCCTACAATGAGCAGTTCTTC
>TRBV28|TRBJ1-6|TRBD1|16|-
CASSLGGTGGLVRLHF
TGTGCCAGCAGCCTGGGCGGGACAGGGGGTTTAGTAAGACTCCACTTT
>TRBV7-9|TRBJ2-7|TRBD2|15|few
CASSLATSGGYEQYF
TGTGCCAGCAGCTTAGCAACTAGCGGGGGCTACGAGCAGTACTTC
>TRBV16|TRBJ1-4|TRBD1|18|-
CASSQVTGGYPTNEKLFF
TGTGCCAGCAGCCAAGTTACAGGGGGCTACCCAACTAATGAAAAACTGTTTTTT
>TRBV5-1|TRBJ2-7|TRBD2|14|-
CASSLLAGDYEQYF
TGCGCCAGCAGCTTGCTAGCGGGGGACTACGAGCAGTACTTC
>TRBV27|TRBJ2-1|-|13|-
CASSPQGGNEQFF
TGTGCCAGCAGCCCCCAGGGGGGCAATGAGCAGTTCTTC
>TRBV7-2|TRBJ2-7|TRBD2|16|-
CASSLAGGRGTYEQYF
TGTGCCAGCAGCTTGGCGGGGGGAAGAGGAACCTACGAGCAGTACTTC
>TRBV6-5|TRBJ1-5|TRBD1|14|-
CASSTGGSRQPQHF
TGTGCCAGCAGTACAGGGGGGTCTAGGCAGCCCCAGCATTTT
>TRBV19|TRBJ2-7|TRBD1|12|-
CASSGQVFEQYF
TGTGCCAGTTCGGGACAGGTCTTCGAGCAGTACTTC
>TRBV5-1|TRBJ2-3|TRBD2|15|once
CASSLAAGGTDTQYF
TGCGCCAGCAGCTTGGCCGCGGGGGGCACAGATACGCAGTATTTT
>TRBV6-1|TRBJ1-5|-|13|once
CASSLRLYQPQHF
TGTGCCAGCAGTTTGAGGCTATATCAGCCCCAGCATTTT
>TRBV10-3|TRBJ2-3|TRBD2|16|-
CAISDLLAGVTDTQYF
TGTGCCATCAGTGACTTACTAGCGGGGGTGACAGATACGCAGTATTTT
>TRBV5-1|TRBJ2-7|TRBD1|16|once
CASSLRGQGNSYEQYF
TGCGCCAGCAGCTTAAGGGGACAGGGAAATTCCTACGAGCAGTACTTC
>TRBV7-6|TRBJ2-4|TRBD1|13|-
CATWTGASNIQYF
TGTGCCACCTGGACAGGGGCATCAAACATTCAGTACTTC
>TRBV18|TRBJ1-4|-|14|-
CASSEGSPNEKLFF
TGTGCCAGCTCCGAGGGCAGCCCCAATGAAAAACTGTTTTTT
>TRBV6-1|TRBJ1-4|-|14|-
CASSVSRGDEKLFF
TGTGCCAGCAGTGTGAGCAGGGGTGACGAAAAACTGTTTTTT
>TRBV2|TRBJ2-3|-|17|-
CASSERSRGNTADTQYF
TGTGCCAGCAGTGAAAGGAGCAGGGGAAATACAGCAGATACGCAGTATTTT
>TRBV5-3|TRBJ1-4|TRBD1|14|-
CARRDRGHNEKLFF
TGTGCCAGACGGGACAGGGGTCATAATGAAAAACTGTTTTTT
>TRBV10-2|TRBJ2-5|TRBD2|16|few
CASSVGTSGTPGTQYF
TGCGCCAGCAGTGTAGGGACTAGCGGGACCCCAGGGACCCAGTACTTC
>TRBV9|TRBJ2-7|TRBD1|15|-
CASSARQGVEVEQYF
TGTGCCAGCAGCGCTAGACAGGGGGTAGAAGTGGAGCAGTACTTC
>TRBV7-8|TRBJ2-3|-|16|few
CASSLARGLLADTQYF
TGTGCCAGCAGCTTAGCTAGGGGCCTTCTCGCAGATACGCAGTATTTT
>TRBV11-2|TRBJ2-7|-|14|few
CASSLVAGFDEQYF
TGTGCCAGCAGCTTAGTAGCCGGGTTCGACGAGCAGTACTTC
>TRBV6-1|TRBJ1-6|-|14|-
CASSERGFNSPLHF
TGTGCCAGCAGTGAAAGGGGGTTTAATTCACCCCTCCACTTT
>TRBV6-5|TRBJ1-4|-|14|-
CASSPQGWGEKLFF
TGTGCCAGCAGTCCACAGGGTTGGGGAGAAAAACTGTTTTTT